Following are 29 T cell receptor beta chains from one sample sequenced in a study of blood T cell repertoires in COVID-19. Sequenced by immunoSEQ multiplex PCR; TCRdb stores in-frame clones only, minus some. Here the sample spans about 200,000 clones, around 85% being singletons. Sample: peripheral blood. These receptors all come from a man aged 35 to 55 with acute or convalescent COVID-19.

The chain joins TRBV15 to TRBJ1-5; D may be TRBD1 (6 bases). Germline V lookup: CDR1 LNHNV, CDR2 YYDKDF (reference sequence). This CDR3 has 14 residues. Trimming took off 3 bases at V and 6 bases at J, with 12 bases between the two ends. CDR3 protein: CATSSRQGSQPQHF. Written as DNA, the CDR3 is TGTGCCACCAGCAGCCGGCAGGGGAGTCAGCCCCAGCATTTT.

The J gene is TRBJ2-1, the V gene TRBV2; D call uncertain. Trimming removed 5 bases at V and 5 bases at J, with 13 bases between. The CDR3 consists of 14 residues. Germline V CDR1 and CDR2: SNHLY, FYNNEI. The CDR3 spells CASSSVSFDNEQFF. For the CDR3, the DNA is TGTGCCAGCAGTTCTGTTTCCTTTGACAATGAGCAGTTCTTC.

CDR3 in DNA: TGTGCCAGCAGCCCATCCATGAGGTCCTACGAGCAGTACTTC. Protein: CASSPSMRSYEQYF. This rearrangement joins TRBV9 to TRBJ2-7; D unclear. CDR1 is SGDLS, CDR2 YYNGEE, per germline. There are 14 residues in the CDR3. The V gene lost 4 bases and the J gene lost 1 base, with 12 bases spanning the gap. Full variable domain (rest looked up from reference TRBV9 and TRBJ2-7): DSGVTQTPKHLITATGQRVTLRCSPRSGDLSVYWYQQSLDQGLQFLIQYYNGEERAKGNILERFSAQQFPDLHSELNLSSLELGDSALYFCASSPSMRSYEQYFGPGTRLTVT.

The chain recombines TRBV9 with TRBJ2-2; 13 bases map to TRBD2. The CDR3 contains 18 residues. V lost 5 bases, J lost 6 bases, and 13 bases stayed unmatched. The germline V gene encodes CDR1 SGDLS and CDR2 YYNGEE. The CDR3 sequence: CASSDGLAGALVAGELFF. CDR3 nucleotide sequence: TGTGCCAGCAGTGACGGACTAGCGGGAGCATTGGTGGCCGGGGAGCTGTTTTTT.

CDR3 sequence reads: CASSRTVRELRYF. In nucleotides, the CDR3 is TGTGCCAGCAGCCGAACCGTGAGGGAGTTACGGTACTTC. The chain couples TRBV11-2 to TRBJ2-7, with TRBD2 as a possible D gene (5 bases). Between the trimmed V and J ends, which lost 5 bases and 12 bases, there was a span of 20 bases. The germline V gene encodes CDR1 SGHAT and CDR2 FQNNGV. The CDR3 spans 13 residues.

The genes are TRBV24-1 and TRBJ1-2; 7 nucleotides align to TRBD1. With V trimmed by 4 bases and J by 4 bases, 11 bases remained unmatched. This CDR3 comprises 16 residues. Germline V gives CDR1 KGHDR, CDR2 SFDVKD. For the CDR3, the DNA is TGTGCCACCAGTGACCCCAGGGGGACCCTTGGCTATGGCTACACCTTC. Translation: CATSDPRGTLGYGYTF.

The CDR3: CASSSGQGEYNEQFF. Here the CDR3 DNA reads TGTGCCAGCAGCTCGGGACAGGGAGAATACAATGAGCAGTTCTTC. V usage is TRBV6-2 or TRBV6-3 and J usage is TRBJ2-1; 9 bases are shared with TRBD1. There are 15 residues in the CDR3. V lost 6 bases and J lost 4; bases outside the gene matches: 7. Germline values: CDR1 MNHEY, CDR2 SVGEGT.

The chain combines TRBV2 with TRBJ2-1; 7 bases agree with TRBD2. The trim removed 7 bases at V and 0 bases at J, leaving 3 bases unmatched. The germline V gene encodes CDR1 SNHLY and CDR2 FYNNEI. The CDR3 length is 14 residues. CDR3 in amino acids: CASTLAASYNEQFF. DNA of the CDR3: TGTGCCAGCACCCTAGCGGCCTCCTACAATGAGCAGTTCTTC. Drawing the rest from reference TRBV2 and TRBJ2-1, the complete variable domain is EPEVTQTPSHQVTQMGQEVILRCVPISNHLYFYWYRQILGQKVEFLVSFYNNEISEKSEIFDDQFSVERPDGSNFTLKIRSTKLEDSAMYFCASTLAASYNEQFFGPGTRLTVL.

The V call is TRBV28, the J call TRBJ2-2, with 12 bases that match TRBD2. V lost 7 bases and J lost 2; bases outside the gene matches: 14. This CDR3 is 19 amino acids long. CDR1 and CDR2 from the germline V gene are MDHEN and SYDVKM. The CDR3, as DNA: TGTGCCAGCACCTTTACCCCGACTAGCGGGAGTATAAACACCGGGGAGCTGTTTTTT. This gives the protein CASTFTPTSGSINTGELFF.

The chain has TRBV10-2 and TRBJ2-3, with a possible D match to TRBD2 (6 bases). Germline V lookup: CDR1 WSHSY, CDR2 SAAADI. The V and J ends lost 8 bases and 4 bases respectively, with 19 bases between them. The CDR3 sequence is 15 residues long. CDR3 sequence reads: CASGITSASADTQYF. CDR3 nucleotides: TGCGCCAGCGGGATTACATCCGCTAGCGCAGATACGCAGTATTTT.

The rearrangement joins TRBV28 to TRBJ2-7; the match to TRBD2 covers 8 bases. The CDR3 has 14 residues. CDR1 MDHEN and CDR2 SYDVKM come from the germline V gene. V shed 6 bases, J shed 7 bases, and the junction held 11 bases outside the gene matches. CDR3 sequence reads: CASSELAEPREQYF. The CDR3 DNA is TGTGCCAGCAGCGAACTAGCGGAACCACGAGAGCAGTACTTC.

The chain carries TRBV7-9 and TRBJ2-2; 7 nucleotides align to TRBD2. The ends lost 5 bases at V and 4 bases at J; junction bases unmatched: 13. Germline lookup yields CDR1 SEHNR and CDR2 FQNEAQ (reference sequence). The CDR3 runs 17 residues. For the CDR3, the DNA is TGTGCCAGCAGCCCCGTGTGGGAGGGCCTTGGCACCGGGGAGCTGTTTTTT. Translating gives CASSPVWEGLGTGELFF.

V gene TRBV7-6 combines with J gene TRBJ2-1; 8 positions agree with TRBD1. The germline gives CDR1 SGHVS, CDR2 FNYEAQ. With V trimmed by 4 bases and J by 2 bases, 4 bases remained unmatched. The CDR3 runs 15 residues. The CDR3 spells CASSSGQGTYNEQFF. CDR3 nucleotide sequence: TGTGCCAGCAGCTCCGGACAGGGAACCTACAATGAGCAGTTCTTC.

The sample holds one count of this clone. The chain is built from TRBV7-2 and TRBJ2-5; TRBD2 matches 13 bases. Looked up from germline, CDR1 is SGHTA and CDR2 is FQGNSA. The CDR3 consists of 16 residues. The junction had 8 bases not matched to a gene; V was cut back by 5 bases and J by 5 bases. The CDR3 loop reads CASSLLAGGPGETQYF. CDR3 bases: TGTGCCAGCAGCCTACTAGCGGGAGGGCCTGGGGAGACCCAGTACTTC. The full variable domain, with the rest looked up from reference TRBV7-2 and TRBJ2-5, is GAGVSQSPSNKVTEKGKDVELRCDPISGHTALYWYRQSLGQGLEFLIYFQGNSAPDKSGLPSDRFSAERTGGSVSTLTIQRTQQEDSAVYLCASSLLAGGPGETQYFGPGTRLLVL.

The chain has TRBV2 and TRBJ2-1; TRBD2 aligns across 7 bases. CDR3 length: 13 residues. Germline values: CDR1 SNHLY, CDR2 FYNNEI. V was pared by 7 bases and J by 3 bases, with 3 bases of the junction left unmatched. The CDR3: CASTGGIYNEQFF. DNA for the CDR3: TGTGCCAGCACGGGAGGCATCTACAATGAGCAGTTCTTC.

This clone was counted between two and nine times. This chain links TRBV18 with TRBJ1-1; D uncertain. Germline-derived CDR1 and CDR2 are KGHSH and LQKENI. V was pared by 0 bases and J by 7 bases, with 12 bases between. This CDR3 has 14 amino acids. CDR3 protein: CASSPPVREGEAFF. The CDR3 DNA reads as TGTGCCAGCTCACCACCCGTCAGAGAGGGTGAAGCTTTCTTT.

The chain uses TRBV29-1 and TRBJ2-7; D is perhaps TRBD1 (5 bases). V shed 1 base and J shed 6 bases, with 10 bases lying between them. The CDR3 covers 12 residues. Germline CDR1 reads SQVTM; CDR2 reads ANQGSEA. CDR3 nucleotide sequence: TGCAGCGTTGAAGCAGGGTGGCGCGAGCAGTACTTC. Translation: CSVEAGWREQYF.

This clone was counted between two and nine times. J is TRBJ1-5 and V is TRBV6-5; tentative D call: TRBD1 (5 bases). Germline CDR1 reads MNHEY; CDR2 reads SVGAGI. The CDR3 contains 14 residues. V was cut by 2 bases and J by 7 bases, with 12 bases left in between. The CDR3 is CASSYDGTGQPQHF. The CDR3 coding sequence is TGTGCCAGCAGTTACGACGGGACTGGGCAGCCCCAGCATTTT.

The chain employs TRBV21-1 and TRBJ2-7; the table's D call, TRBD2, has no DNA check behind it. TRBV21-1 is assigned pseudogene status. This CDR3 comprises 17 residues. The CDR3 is CASSKALSGRRIYEQYF. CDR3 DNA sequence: TGTGCCAGCAGCAAAGCGCTTAGCGGGAGGAGGATCTACGAGCAGTACTTC.

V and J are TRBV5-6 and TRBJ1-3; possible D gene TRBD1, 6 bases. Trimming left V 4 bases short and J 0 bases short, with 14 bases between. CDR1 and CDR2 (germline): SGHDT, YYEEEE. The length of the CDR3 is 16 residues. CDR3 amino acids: CASSTTGSSSGNTIYF. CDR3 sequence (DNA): TGTGCCAGCAGCACAACAGGGTCCAGCTCTGGAAACACCATATATTTT.

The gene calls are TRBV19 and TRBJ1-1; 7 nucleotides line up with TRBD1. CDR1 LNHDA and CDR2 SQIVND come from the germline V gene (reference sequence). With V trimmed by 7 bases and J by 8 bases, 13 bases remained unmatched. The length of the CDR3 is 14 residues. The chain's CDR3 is CASTISNRGPEAFF. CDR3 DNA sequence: TGTGCCAGTACCATTTCGAACAGGGGACCCGAAGCTTTCTTT.

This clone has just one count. CDR3 loop: CASSLLGTGWGSNQPQHF. The CDR3 DNA reads as TGTGCCAGCAGTTTATTAGGGACAGGTTGGGGTAGCAATCAGCCCCAGCATTTT. This chain uses TRBV27 with TRBJ1-5; 8 bases map to TRBD1. J gave up 0 bases and V 1 base, and 8 bases lay outside the gene matches. The length of the CDR3 is 18 residues. The germline CDR1 and CDR2 sequences are MNHEY and SMNVEV (reference sequence).

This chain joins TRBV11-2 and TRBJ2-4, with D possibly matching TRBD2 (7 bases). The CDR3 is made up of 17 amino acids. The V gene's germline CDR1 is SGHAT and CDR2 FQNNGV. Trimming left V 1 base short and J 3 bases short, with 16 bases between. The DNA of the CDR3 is TGTGCCAGCAGCTTAGGGTGGGGGGGCGCCGACAAAAACATTCAGTACTTC. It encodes CASSLGWGGADKNIQYF.

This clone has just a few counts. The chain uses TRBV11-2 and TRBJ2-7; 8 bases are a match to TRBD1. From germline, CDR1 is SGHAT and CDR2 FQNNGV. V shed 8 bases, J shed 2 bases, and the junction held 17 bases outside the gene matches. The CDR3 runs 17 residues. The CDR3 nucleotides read TGTGCCAGCTTCATCGCCTCTAGCCGGGACAGGCCCTACGAGCAGTACTTC. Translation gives CASFIASSRDRPYEQYF.

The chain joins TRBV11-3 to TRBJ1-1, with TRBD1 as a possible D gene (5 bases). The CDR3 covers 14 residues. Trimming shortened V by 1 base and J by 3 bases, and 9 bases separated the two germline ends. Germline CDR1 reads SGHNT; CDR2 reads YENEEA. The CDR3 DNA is TGTGCCAGCAGCTTAGCGGCGGGGGACACTGAAGCTTTCTTT. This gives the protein CASSLAAGDTEAFF.

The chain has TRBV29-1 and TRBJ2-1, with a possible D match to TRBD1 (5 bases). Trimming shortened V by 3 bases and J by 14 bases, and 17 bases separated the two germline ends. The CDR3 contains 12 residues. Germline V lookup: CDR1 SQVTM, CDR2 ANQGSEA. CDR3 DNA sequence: TGCAGCGTTGATTACGCCCAGGGAAGGGAGTTCTTC. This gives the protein CSVDYAQGREFF.

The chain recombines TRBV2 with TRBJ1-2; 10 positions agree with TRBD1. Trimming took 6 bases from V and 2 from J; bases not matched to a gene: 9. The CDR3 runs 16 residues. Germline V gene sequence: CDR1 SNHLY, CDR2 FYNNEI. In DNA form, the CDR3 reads TGTGCCAGCAGCGAATCCCGACAGGGGGCAAACTATGGCTACACCTTC. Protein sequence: CASSESRQGANYGYTF.

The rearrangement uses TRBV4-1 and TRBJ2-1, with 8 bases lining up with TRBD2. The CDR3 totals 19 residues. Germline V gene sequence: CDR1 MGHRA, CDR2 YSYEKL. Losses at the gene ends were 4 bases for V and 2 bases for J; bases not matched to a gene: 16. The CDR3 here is CASSPLSGGDTGPYNEQFF. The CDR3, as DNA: TGCGCCAGCAGCCCCCTGAGCGGGGGAGACACCGGACCCTACAATGAGCAGTTCTTC.

The CDR3 coding sequence is TGCGCCAGCAAAACAGGGAGCTCCTATAATTCACCCCTCCACTTT. It yields the protein CASKTGSSYNSPLHF. The chain has TRBV5-1 and TRBJ1-6, with D possibly matching TRBD1 (6 bases). The CDR3 contains 15 residues. Between the trimmed V and J ends, which lost 6 bases and 0 bases, there was a span of 10 bases. Per the germline V gene, CDR1 is SGHRS and CDR2 is YFSETQ.